This T cell receptor (beta chain) is drawn from a study of radiotherapy plus CTLA-4 blockade in lung cancer. Across the study: Across the patients, objective responses occurred in under 20%, and disease control in roughly 30%.

In the case of this clone: Its specificity is not known.

The CDR3 consists of 15 residues. CDR1 SGHNT and CDR2 YYREEE come from the germline V gene (reference sequence). The ends were cut back, 1 base at V and 4 bases at J, with 15 bases in the middle. Study-wide findings and caveats: Subsequent to radiotherapy plus ipilimumab, tumor-derived TCR clones underwent expansion in blood.

The assay was immunoSEQ multiplex PCR, and TCRdb's table has in-frame clones only and misses some. Of over 100,000 clones in the sample, roughly four fifths were seen once. Patients had chemo-refractory metastatic non-small-cell lung cancer and received focal radiation plus CTLA-4 blockade that used ipilimumab. The chain recombines TRBV5-4 with TRBJ2-7; D possibly uses TRBD1 or TRBD2 (6 bases each). Sequencing was performed on peripheral blood, taken from a patient treated with radiotherapy plus ipilimumab. This sequence was found in a human donor with non-small cell lung cancer that progressed on radiotherapy plus ipilimumab. Some clones in this sample may be carry-over from other donors' samples. The CDR3 nucleotides read TGTGCCAGCAGCTTGCGAAGGGGGGCCGCTTACGAGCAGTACTTC. This sequence encodes CASSLRRGAAYEQYF. Complete variable domain (other parts from reference TRBV5-4 and TRBJ2-7): ETGVTQSPTHLIKTRGQQVTLRCSSQSGHNTVSWYQQALGQGPQFIFQYYREEENGRGNFPPRFSGLQFPNYSSELNVNALELDDSALYLCASSLRRGAAYEQYFGPGTRLTVT.